Sequencing of this TCR beta chain was carried out in a study of beta chain features in type 1 diabetes. On this clone itself: Its antigen is undetermined.

Overall study results and limits: Researchers report that Type 1 diabetes patients had moderately but significantly shorter TCRB CDR3s across all four CD4+ subsets. Compared with healthy donors, patients appeared to share more similar naive, central memory and regulatory TCRB repertoires.

Sequencing targeted expressed TCRB transcripts, as all isolated RNA had been reverse transcribed. Generated by immunoSEQ multiplex PCR, the TCRdb table keeps only in-frame clones and is missing some. Of tens of thousands of clones in the sample, 30% to 40% were seen once. CDR3 length: 16 residues. Per the germline V gene, CDR1 is MNHEY and CDR2 is SMNVEV (reference sequence). V was clipped by 5 bases and J by 0 bases, with 13 bases between them. The chain combines TRBV27 with TRBJ1-4, with unresolved D. Sample: stem cell memory CD4+ T cells from blood. This TCR was sampled from a woman in her late teens or twenties in good health. Written as DNA, the CDR3 is TGTGCCAGCAGTACCTCCACCGGGACAACTAATGAAAAACTGTTTTTT. It yields the protein CASSTSTGTTNEKLFF.